This T cell receptor (beta chain) comes out of a study of T cell changes during pregnancy in multiple sclerosis. Germline assignment: CDR1 SNHLY and CDR2 FYNNEI. V was trimmed by 8 bases and J by 6 bases, leaving 10 bases between them. The CDR3 consists of 11 residues. Sequencing used immunoSEQ multiplex PCR; TCRdb keeps in-frame clones, though not all of them. The table has roughly 100,000 clones, under 95% seen once. The gene calls are TRBV2 and TRBJ1-1; no definite D call. The TCR comes from a female donor with multiple sclerosis, enrolled in a pregnancy study. Sequenced here: peripheral blood, sampled after pregnancy. CDR3 DNA sequence: TGTGCCAGCCAGGAAGACGCTGAAGCTTTCTTT. As protein: CASQEDAEAFF.